This TCR beta chain was sequenced in a study of T cell responses to AZD1222 COVID-19 vaccine. Study background: Second doses at about 4 or about 12 weeks were pooled. Study outcomes and limitations: Only a handful of AZD1222 recipients, roughly six in all, had baseline seropositivity.

Worth noting for this clone: As yet, its antigen is unknown.

Assay used: immunoSEQ multiplex PCR; TCRdb lists only in-frame clones, some missing. There are some 63,000 clones in the sample; around 84% occur only once, and around 20% lies in the top ten. Germline assignment: CDR1 MNHEY and CDR2 SMNVEV (reference sequence). The length of the CDR3 is 13 residues. Germline trimming cut 7 bases from V and 5 bases from J; bases unmatched to any gene: 1. The clonotype originates from an adult in good health. Sequences were derived from peripheral blood, sampled on day 0 of AZD1222 vaccination. V is TRBV27 and J is TRBJ2-2; 10 nucleotides align to TRBD1. The CDR3 DNA reads as TGTGCCAGCACGGGACAGGGGACCGGGGAGCTGTTTTTT. Translating it yields CASTGQGTGELFF.